The source of this T cell receptor (beta chain) is a study of T cell changes during pregnancy in multiple sclerosis. Germline CDR1 and CDR2: SNHLY and FYNNEI. The CDR3 has 22 residues. V shed 8 bases, J shed 7 bases, and the junction held 32 bases outside the gene matches. The table came from immunoSEQ multiplex PCR; TCRdb's copy has only in-frame clones and leaves some out. This sample has fewer than 50,000 clones, with roughly nine tenths found just once. The receptor was derived from a female donor with multiple sclerosis, enrolled in a pregnancy study. The sample in question was CD8+ T cells from peripheral blood mononuclear cells, obtained in the third trimester of pregnancy. J is TRBJ2-1 and V is TRBV2; 10 bases align to TRBD2. CDR3 coding DNA: TGTGCCAGCCTGGGGGGGGGCAGCAGGCTAGCGGGAGCCACGGAACAGTGGAATGAGCAGTTCTTC. This sequence encodes CASLGGGSRLAGATEQWNEQFF.